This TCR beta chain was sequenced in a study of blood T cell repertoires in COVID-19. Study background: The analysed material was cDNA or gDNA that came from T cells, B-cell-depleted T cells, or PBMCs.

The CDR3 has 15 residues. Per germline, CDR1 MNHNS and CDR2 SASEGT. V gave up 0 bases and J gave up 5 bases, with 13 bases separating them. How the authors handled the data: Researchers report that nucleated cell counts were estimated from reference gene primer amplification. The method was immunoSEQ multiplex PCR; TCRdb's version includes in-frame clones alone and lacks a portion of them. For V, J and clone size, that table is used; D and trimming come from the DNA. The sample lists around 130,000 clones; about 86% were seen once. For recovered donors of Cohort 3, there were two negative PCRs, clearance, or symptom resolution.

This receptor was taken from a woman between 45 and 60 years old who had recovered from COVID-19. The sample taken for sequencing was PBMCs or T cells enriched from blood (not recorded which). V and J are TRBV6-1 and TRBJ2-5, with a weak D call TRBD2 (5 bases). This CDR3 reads CASSEALEGGETQYF. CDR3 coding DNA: TGTGCCAGCAGTGAAGCGTTAGAGGGTGGGGAGACCCAGTACTTC.